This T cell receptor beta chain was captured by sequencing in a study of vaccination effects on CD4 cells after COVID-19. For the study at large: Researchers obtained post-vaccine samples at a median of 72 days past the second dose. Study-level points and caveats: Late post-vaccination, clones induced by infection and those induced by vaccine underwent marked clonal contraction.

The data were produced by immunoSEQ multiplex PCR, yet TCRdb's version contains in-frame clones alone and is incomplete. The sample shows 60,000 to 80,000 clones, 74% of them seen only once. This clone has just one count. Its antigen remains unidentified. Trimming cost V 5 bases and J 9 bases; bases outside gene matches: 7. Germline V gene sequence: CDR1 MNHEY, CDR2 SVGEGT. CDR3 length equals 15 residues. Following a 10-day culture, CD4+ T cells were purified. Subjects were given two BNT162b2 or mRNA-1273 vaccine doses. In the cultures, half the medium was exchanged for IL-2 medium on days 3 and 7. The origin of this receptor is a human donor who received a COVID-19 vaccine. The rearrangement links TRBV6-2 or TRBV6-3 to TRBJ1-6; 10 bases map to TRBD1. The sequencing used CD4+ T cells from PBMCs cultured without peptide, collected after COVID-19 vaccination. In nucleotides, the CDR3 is TGTGCCAGCAGTCGCTCCGGGACAGGGGTTTCACCCCTCCACTTT. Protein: CASSRSGTGVSPLHF.